These 20 T cell receptor beta chains came from one sample sequenced in a study of liver allograft versus peripheral blood T cells (TCRdb year 2020). With regard to the full study: The study compared the T cell receptor repertoires present in transplanted livers with the repertoires present in the peripheral blood of liver transplant recipients.

The sample was run on an Illumina MiSeq. TCRdb took the public reads, trimmed them with fastp at Q25, ran MiXCR for clone calling and kept in-frame beta chains. All rows with the same CDR3 protein become a single entry with the most common DNA and genes. In this sample the table shows about 9,000 distinct CDR3 sequences, 15% of which occur a single time. Clones ranked in the top ten supply about 2.9% of the sample. The receptors here all came from a human patient who had a liver transplant. After a transplant, certain T cells may trace back to the graft donor.

This clonotype is judged medium-sized. The chain carries TRBV29-1 and TRBJ1-1; D is unresolved. Trimming removed 4 bases at V and 1 base at J, with 16 bases between. This CDR3 contains 15 residues. CDR1 is SQVTM, CDR2 ANQGSEA, per germline. DNA for the CDR3: TGCAGCGTTGTGCGTCTTTTACTGGGGAACACTGAAGCTTTCTTT. This gives the protein CSVVRLLLGNTEAFF.

Comment on this clonotype: A much larger clone differs from this one at a single base, so this may be a read error. The V call is TRBV6-5, the J call TRBJ1-5; D uncertain. Germline CDR1 is MNHEY and CDR2 is SVGAGI. The CDR3 totals 13 residues. The germline V and J ends were trimmed by 4 bases and 7 bases, with 11 bases remaining between them. The DNA for the CDR3 is TGTGCCAGCAGTTTCCACCGCGGGCAGCCCCAGCATTTT. Protein sequence: CASSFHRGQPQHF.

This clonotype rates as medium-sized (0.01 to 0.1%). This chain links TRBV7-2 with TRBJ2-7, with 9 bases lining up with TRBD1. The germline V gene has CDR1 SGHTA and CDR2 FQGNSA. Germline trimming cut 5 bases from V and 0 bases from J; bases unmatched to any gene: 5. The CDR3 spans 15 residues. The CDR3 is CASSPGQGHSYEQYF. The CDR3 DNA reads TGTGCCAGCAGCCCAGGACAGGGGCACTCCTACGAGCAGTACTTC.

In this sample, this clonotype is medium-sized (0.01 to 0.1%). This rearrangement joins TRBV6-5 to TRBJ1-6; D perhaps matches TRBD1 (5 bases). V gave up 2 bases and J gave up 10 bases, with 12 bases separating them. The CDR3 covers 14 residues. Germline CDR1 and CDR2: MNHEY and SVGAGI. The CDR3 region is CASSYDSYGSPLHF. The CDR3, as DNA: TGTGCCAGCAGTTACGACAGTTACGGGTCACCCCTCCACTTT.

This clonotype is medium-sized by share. The chain is built from TRBV18 and TRBJ2-7; 11 positions match TRBD2. The CDR3 is made up of 15 amino acids. Germline V CDR1 and CDR2: KGHSH, LQKENI. V trimming: 4 bases; J trimming: 3 bases; junction bases outside the gene matches: 5. In nucleotides, the CDR3 is TGTGCCAGCTCACGGATCGGACTAGCGGGCTACGAGCAGTACTTC. Protein: CASSRIGLAGYEQYF.

Points on this clonotype: Possible read error: a much larger clone is one base away. The chain is built from TRBV24-1 and TRBJ1-5; a possible D gene is TRBD1 (6 bases). The CDR3 runs 15 residues. Germline-derived CDR1 and CDR2 are KGHDR and SFDVKD. The CDR3 coding sequence is TGTGCCATCAGTGATCGGTTAGGGGGAAATCAGCCCCAGCATTTT. Translating it yields CAISDRLGGNQPQHF.

Written as DNA, the CDR3 is TGCGCCAGCAGGCGGTTCCAGGGTATTCGCGAGCAGTACTTC. Its protein is CASRRFQGIREQYF. The V and J genes are TRBV5-1 and TRBJ2-7; perhaps TRBD1 as D (5 bases). The CDR3 loop spans 14 amino acids. Deletions cut 5 bases from V and 6 bases from J, with 18 bases between. Germline V gene sequence: CDR1 SGHRS, CDR2 YFSETQ.

This clonotype turned up a few times. This chain connects TRBV9 to TRBJ1-1; D ambiguous. CDR3 length equals 16 residues. V was cut by 0 bases and J by 0 bases, with 12 bases left in between. Germline loops: CDR1 SGDLS, CDR2 YYNGEE. The CDR3 region is CASSVAPESMNTEAFF. The CDR3 DNA is TGTGCCAGCAGCGTAGCACCGGAGTCCATGAACACTGAAGCTTTCTTT.

This clonotype was observed a few times. The V gene is TRBV19, the J gene TRBJ2-7; maybe TRBD1 (6 bases). Trimming pared 5 bases from V and 2 bases from J, leaving 13 bases between. The CDR3 consists of 14 residues. Germline-derived CDR1 and CDR2 are LNHDA and SQIVND (reference sequence). The CDR3 spells CASSFVDRTYEQYF. The CDR3 DNA reads TGTGCCAGTAGTTTCGTAGACAGGACCTACGAGCAGTACTTC.

By proportion, this clonotype is medium-sized. This chain uses TRBV30 with TRBJ2-2, with D possibly TRBD2 on 5 matching bases. CDR3 length equals 12 residues. Between the trimmed V and J ends, which lost 1 base and 8 bases, there was a span of 8 bases. CDR1 GTSNPN and CDR2 SVGIG come from the germline V gene (reference sequence). The CDR3 here is CAWSGTQGELFF. The CDR3 nucleotides read TGTGCCTGGAGTGGGACTCAGGGGGAGCTGTTTTTT.

This clonotype was seen at least ten times. The chain couples TRBV27 to TRBJ1-1, with 10 bases aligning to TRBD1. In germline, CDR1 is MNHEY, CDR2 SMNVEV (reference sequence). The CDR3 consists of 17 residues. J was trimmed by 6 bases and V by 0 bases; bases with no gene match: 10. The CDR3 spells CASSLSTGGSIGSEAFF. CDR3 nucleotides: TGTGCCAGCAGTTTATCGACAGGGGGCTCGATAGGTTCTGAAGCTTTCTTT.

The chain has TRBV2 and TRBJ2-3, with TRBD2 matching over 9 bases. V dropped 1 base and J dropped 6; count of bases not matched to a gene: 5. In germline, CDR1 is SNHLY, CDR2 FYNNEI. This CDR3 contains 15 residues. The CDR3 loop reads CASSEEVAGADTQYF. CDR3 coding DNA: TGTGCCAGCAGTGAAGAAGTAGCGGGAGCGGATACGCAGTATTTT.

This clonotype counts as medium-sized (0.01 to 0.1%). CDR3 nucleotide sequence: TGTGCCATCAGTGGTCAGGGGCGCCTCAATGGCTACACCTTC. It is translated as CAISGQGRLNGYTF. The V and J genes are TRBV10-3 and TRBJ1-2; tentatively, D is TRBD1 (6 bases). V lost 4 bases and J 6 bases, leaving 15 bases between the germline ends. The CDR3 spans 14 residues. The germline V gene has CDR1 ENHRY and CDR2 SYGVKD.

The chain carries TRBV3-1 and TRBJ1-5; D is unclear. The CDR3 extends over 14 amino acids. Deletions cut 1 base from V and 2 bases from J, with 6 bases between. Germline V lookup: CDR1 LGHDT, CDR2 YNNKEL (reference sequence). DNA of the CDR3: TGTGCCAGCAGCCAAGGGGCCGGCAATCAGCCCCAGCATTTT. It is translated as CASSQGAGNQPQHF. The full variable domain, rest sourced from reference TRBV3-1 and TRBJ1-5, is DTAVSQTPKYLVTQMGNDKSIKCEQNLGHDTMYWYKQDSKKFLKIMFSYNNKELIINETVPNRFSPKSPDKAHLNLHINSLELGDSAVYFCASSQGAGNQPQHFGDGTRLSIL.

This chain links TRBV30 with TRBJ2-1; D is undetermined. Trimming took 2 bases from V and 10 from J, leaving 6 bases between them. Germline V lookup: CDR1 GTSNPN, CDR2 SVGIG (reference sequence). This CDR3 is built from 10 residues. The DNA for the CDR3 is TGTGCCTGGAGTAAATACGAGCAGTTCTTC. Amino acid sequence: CAWSKYEQFF.

Regarding this clonotype: A far larger clone lies a single base away; this is likely a read error. This likely comes from a read error, as the CDR3 has no conserved phenylalanine or tryptophan at its end. The chain combines TRBV27 with TRBJ1-3; D is ambiguous. The ends were cut back, 6 bases at V and 8 bases at J, with 14 bases in the middle. This CDR3 has 13 residues. CDR1 and CDR2 (germline): MNHEY, SMNVEV (reference sequence). CDR3 in amino acids: CASSLRGKDTIYS. CDR3 in DNA: TGTGCCAGCAGCCTTCGCGGGAAGGACACCATATATTCT.

This clonotype was recorded a few times. V gene TRBV13 combines with J gene TRBJ1-1; tentative D call: TRBD1 (6 bases). Germline V gene lookup returns CDR1 PRHDT and CDR2 FYEKMQ (reference sequence). The CDR3 is made up of 14 amino acids. V lost 1 base and J lost 5, with 11 bases in between. The CDR3 spells CASSLAGGQTEAFF. CDR3 DNA: TGTGCCAGCAGCTTAGCCGGGGGGCAGACTGAAGCTTTCTTT.

By frequency in the sample, this clonotype is medium-sized (0.01 to 0.1%). The chain employs TRBV27 and TRBJ1-4; 9 positions match TRBD1. In germline, CDR1 is MNHEY, CDR2 SMNVEV (reference sequence). This CDR3 has 14 residues. The ends lost 8 bases at V and 7 bases at J; junction bases unmatched: 8. The DNA of the CDR3 is TGTGCCAGCGGCCTACAGGGGGCGGGTGAAAAACTGTTTTTT. Residues: CASGLQGAGEKLFF.

The V call is TRBV30, the J call TRBJ2-5; 7 nucleotides agree with TRBD1. The CDR3 has 13 amino acids. J was trimmed by 6 bases and V by 4 bases; bases with no gene match: 8. Germline CDR1 is GTSNPN and CDR2 is SVGIG (reference sequence). CDR3 DNA: TGTGCCTGGACTTTACAGGGGTTGAAGACCCAGTACTTC. Protein product: CAWTLQGLKTQYF.

This chain joins TRBV6-2 or TRBV6-3 and TRBJ2-5; tentatively, D is TRBD1 (5 bases). The CDR3 has 12 amino acids. Per the germline V gene, CDR1 is MNHEY and CDR2 is SVGEGT. Trimming left V 9 bases short and J 2 bases short, with 10 bases between. The DNA for the CDR3 is TGTGCCAGGACATCAGGGCAAGAGACCCAGTACTTC. Its translation: CARTSGQETQYF.